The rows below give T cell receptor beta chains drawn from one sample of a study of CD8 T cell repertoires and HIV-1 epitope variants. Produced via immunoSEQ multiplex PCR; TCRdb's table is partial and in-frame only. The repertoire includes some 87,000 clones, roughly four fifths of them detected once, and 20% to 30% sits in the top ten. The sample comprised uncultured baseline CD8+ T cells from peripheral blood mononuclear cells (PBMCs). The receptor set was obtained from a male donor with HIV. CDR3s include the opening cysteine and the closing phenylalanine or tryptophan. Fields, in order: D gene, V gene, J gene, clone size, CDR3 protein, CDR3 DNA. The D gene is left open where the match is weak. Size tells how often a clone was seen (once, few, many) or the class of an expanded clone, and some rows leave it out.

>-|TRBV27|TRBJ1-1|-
CASSFNRATEAFF
TGTGCCAGCAGTTTTAACAGGGCCACTGAAGCTTTCTTT
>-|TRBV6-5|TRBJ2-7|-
CASSPTGRNREQYF
TGTGCCAGCAGCCCGACAGGGAGGAATCGCGAGCAGTACTTC
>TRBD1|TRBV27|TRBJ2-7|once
CASSYRQGAREQYF
TGTGCCAGCTCCTATCGACAGGGGGCGCGGGAGCAGTACTTC
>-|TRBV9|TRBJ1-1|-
CASSVGGEAEAFF
TGTGCCAGCAGCGTAGGAGGGGAGGCTGAAGCTTTCTTT
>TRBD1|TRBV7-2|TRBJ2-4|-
CASSFTPQGADIQYF
TGTGCCAGCAGCTTTACTCCACAGGGGGCAGACATTCAGTACTTC
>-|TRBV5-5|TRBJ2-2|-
CASSLDGPGELFF
TGTGCCAGCAGCTTGGATGGGCCCGGGGAGCTGTTTTTT
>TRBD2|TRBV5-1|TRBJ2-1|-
CASSLAASGDPRFF
TGCGCCAGCAGCTTGGCGGCTAGCGGGGACCCTCGGTTCTTC
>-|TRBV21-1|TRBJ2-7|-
CASSKGQGQSYEQYF
TGTGCCAGCAGCAAAGGACAGGGACAATCCTACGAGCAGTACTTC
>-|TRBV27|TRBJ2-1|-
CASSALDEQFF
TGTGCCAGCAGTGCGCTGGATGAGCAGTTCTTC
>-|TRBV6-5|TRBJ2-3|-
CASSYRLTSTDTQYF
TGTGCCAGCAGTTACAGGCTCACTAGCACAGATACGCAGTATTTT
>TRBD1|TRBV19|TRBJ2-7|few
CASSAEQGVLTYEQYF
TGTGCCAGTAGTGCCGAACAGGGGGTACTCACCTACGAGCAGTACTTC
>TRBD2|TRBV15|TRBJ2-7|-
CATSRGSSAGIYEQYF
TGTGCCACCAGCAGAGGATCATCAGCGGGGATCTACGAGCAGTACTTC
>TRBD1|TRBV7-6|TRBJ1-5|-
CASSLGEGANEPQHF
TGTGCCAGCAGCTTAGGGGAGGGGGCTAATGAGCCCCAGCATTTT
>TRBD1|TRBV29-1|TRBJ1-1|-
CSVAVGTGGPEAFF
TGCAGCGTTGCTGTTGGGACAGGGGGCCCTGAAGCTTTCTTT
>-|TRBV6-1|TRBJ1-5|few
CASSVVDNQPQHF
TGTGCCAGCAGTGTGGTCGACAATCAGCCCCAGCATTTT
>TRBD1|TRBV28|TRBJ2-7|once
CASVRDSPYEQYF
TGTGCCAGCGTGAGGGACAGTCCCTACGAGCAGTACTTC
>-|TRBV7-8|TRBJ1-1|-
CASSSPWNTEAFF
TGTGCCAGCAGCTCCCCGTGGAACACTGAAGCTTTCTTT
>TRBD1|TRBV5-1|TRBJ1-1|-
CASSQGAANTEAFF
TGCGCCAGCTCCCAGGGGGCCGCGAACACTGAAGCTTTCTTT
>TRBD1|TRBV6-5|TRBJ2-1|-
CASSYSSGTGYNEQFF
TGTGCCAGCAGTTATTCCTCCGGGACAGGTTACAATGAGCAGTTCTTC
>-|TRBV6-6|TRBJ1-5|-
CASAYPGAISNQPQHF
TGTGCCAGCGCCTACCCAGGGGCCATTAGCAATCAGCCCCAGCATTTT
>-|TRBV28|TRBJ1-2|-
CASKGTSEGDSNYGYTF
TGTGCCAGCAAGGGGACCTCCGAAGGGGATAGTAACTATGGCTACACCTTC
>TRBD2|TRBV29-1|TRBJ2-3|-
CSALPLAGVTDTQYF
TGCAGCGCCCTGCCACTAGCGGGGGTGACAGATACGCAGTATTTT
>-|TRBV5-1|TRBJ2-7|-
CASSFGDEQYF
TGCGCCAGCAGCTTCGGCGACGAGCAGTACTTC
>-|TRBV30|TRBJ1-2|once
CAWSVGHHTF
TGTGCCTGGAGTGTTGGGCACCACACCTTC
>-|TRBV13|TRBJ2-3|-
CASSHNLEGSDTQYF
TGTGCCAGCAGCCACAATCTGGAGGGTTCAGATACGCAGTATTTT
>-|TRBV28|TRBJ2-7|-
CASSKGLTYEQYF
TGTGCCAGCAGTAAGGGATTAACCTACGAGCAGTACTTC
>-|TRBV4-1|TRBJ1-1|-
CASSQDLRAAEAFF
TGCGCCAGCAGCCAAGATCTCCGGGCAGCTGAAGCTTTCTTT
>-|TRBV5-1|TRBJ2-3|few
CASSLDLRGGSIDTQYF
TGCGCCAGCAGCTTGGATTTAAGGGGGGGATCTATAGATACGCAGTATTTT
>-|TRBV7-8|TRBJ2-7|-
CASNLQSGVSYEQYF
TGTGCCAGCAACTTACAATCGGGAGTATCCTACGAGCAGTACTTC
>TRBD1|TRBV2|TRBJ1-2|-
CASSDRDRGLGYTF
TGTGCCAGCAGCGACCGGGACAGGGGGCTCGGCTACACCTTC
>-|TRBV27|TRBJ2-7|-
CASRYSVGPGTYEQYF
TGTGCCAGCCGTTATTCCGTGGGTCCAGGGACCTACGAGCAGTACTTC
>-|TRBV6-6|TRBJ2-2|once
CASSYYTGELFF
TGTGCCAGCAGTTACTACACCGGGGAGCTGTTTTTT
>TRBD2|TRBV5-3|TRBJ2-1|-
CARSSGGIGTLLNEQFF
TGTGCCAGAAGCTCGGGGGGGATCGGGACCCTCCTCAATGAGCAGTTCTTC
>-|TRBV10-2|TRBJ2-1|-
CASKQGYNEQFF
TGCGCCAGCAAGCAAGGGTACAATGAGCAGTTCTTC
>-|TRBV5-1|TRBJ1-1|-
CASSPGRVSGTEAFF
TGCGCCAGCAGCCCGGGAAGGGTATCCGGCACTGAAGCTTTCTTT
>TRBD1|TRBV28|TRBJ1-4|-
CASSLTGGGEKLFF
TGTGCCAGCAGTTTGACAGGGGGAGGGGAAAAACTGTTTTTT
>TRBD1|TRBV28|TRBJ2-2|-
CASGTGYTGELFF
TGTGCCAGCGGGACAGGGTACACCGGGGAGCTGTTTTTT
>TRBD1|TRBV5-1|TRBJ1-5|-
CASSLGSGTGVQPQHF
TGCGCCAGCAGCTTGGGAAGTGGGACAGGGGTTCAGCCCCAGCATTTT
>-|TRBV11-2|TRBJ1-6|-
CASSLPDPLNSPLHF
TGTGCCAGCAGCCTCCCGGATCCTTTGAATTCACCCCTCCACTTT
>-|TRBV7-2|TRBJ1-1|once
CASSLARTAVEAFF
TGTGCCAGCAGCTTAGCGCGGACAGCCGTTGAAGCTTTCTTT
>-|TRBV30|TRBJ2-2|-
CAWSPGLLNTGELFF
TGTGCCTGGAGCCCGGGGCTTCTGAACACCGGGGAGCTGTTTTTT
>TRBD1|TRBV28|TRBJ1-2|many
CASTMPGQFYGYTF
TGTGCCAGCACAATGCCGGGACAGTTCTATGGCTACACCTTC
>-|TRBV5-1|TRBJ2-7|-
CASTPAGSPAEQYF
TGCGCCAGCACCCCCGCCGGGTCTCCGGCCGAGCAGTACTTC
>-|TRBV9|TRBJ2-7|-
CASSVDGDYEQYF
TGTGCCAGCAGCGTAGACGGGGATTACGAGCAGTACTTC
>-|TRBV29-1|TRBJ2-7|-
CSVVVWKGGSYEQYF
TGCAGCGTTGTAGTTTGGAAGGGTGGCTCCTACGAGCAGTACTTC
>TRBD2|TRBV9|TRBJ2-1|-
CASSLSGSSYNEQFF
TGTGCCAGCAGCCTTAGCGGGAGCTCCTACAATGAGCAGTTCTTC
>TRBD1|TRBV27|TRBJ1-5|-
CASSPGTGNQPQHF
TGTGCCAGCAGTCCCGGGACAGGGAATCAGCCCCAGCATTTT
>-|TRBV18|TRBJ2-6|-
CASSPGTGTLNVLTF
TGTGCCAGCTCACCGGGAACCGGGACATTGAACGTCCTGACTTTC
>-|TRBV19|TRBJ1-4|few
CASSLPGTGNEKLFF
TGTGCCAGTAGTCTTCCCGGGACGGGAAATGAAAAACTGTTTTTT
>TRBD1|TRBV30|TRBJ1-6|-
CASDREQNSPLHF
TGTGCCTCCGACAGGGAGCAAAATTCACCCCTCCACTTT
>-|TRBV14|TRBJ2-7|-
CASSPAHYEQYF
TGTGCCAGCAGCCCTGCTCACTACGAGCAGTACTTC
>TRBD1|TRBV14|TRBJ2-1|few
CASSPPGTVENEQFF
TGTGCCAGCAGCCCACCCGGGACAGTCGAAAATGAGCAGTTCTTC
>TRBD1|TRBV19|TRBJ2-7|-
CASSMGQGSYEQYF
TGTGCCAGTAGTATGGGACAGGGGTCCTACGAGCAGTACTTC
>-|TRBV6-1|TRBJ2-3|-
CASSDRRALADTQYF
TGTGCCAGCAGTGACCGGAGGGCTCTCGCAGATACGCAGTATTTT
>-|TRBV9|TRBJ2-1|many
CASSRGTEQFF
TGTGCCAGCAGCCGGGGGACTGAGCAGTTCTTC
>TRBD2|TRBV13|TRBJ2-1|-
CASSPRTSGAYNEQFF
TGTGCCAGCAGCCCTCGGACTAGCGGGGCCTACAATGAGCAGTTCTTC
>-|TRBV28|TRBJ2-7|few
CASISRHYYEQYF
TGTGCCAGCATTTCGCGGCACTACTACGAGCAGTACTTC
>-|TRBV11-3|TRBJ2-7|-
CASSPGLSYEQYF
TGTGCCAGCAGCCCCGGACTTTCCTACGAGCAGTACTTC
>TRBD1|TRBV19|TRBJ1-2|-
CASSMAGGVLYGYTF
TGTGCCAGTAGTATGGCAGGGGGCGTCCTCTATGGCTACACCTTC